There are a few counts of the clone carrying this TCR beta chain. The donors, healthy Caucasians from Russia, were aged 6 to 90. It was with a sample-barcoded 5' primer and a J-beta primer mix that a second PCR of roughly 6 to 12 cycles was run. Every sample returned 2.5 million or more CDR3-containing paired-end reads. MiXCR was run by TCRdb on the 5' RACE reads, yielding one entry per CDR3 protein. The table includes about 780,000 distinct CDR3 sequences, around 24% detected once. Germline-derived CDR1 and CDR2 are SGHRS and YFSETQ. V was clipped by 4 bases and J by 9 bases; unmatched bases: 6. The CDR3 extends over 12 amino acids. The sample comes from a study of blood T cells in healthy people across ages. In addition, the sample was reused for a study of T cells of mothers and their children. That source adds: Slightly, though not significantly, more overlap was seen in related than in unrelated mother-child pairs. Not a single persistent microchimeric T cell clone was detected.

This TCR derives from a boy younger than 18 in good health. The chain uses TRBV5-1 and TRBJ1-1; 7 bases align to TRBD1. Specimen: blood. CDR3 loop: CASSRDRLKAFF. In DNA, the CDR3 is TGCGCCAGCAGCCGGGACAGACTCAAAGCTTTCTTT.